This T cell receptor (beta chain) was identified during a study of OX40 agonist ivuxolimab in advanced cancers. Overall study: Three patients, one with hepatocellular carcinoma and two with cutaneous melanoma, responded partially.

The CDR3 is made up of 14 amino acids. V gave up 4 bases and J gave up 2 bases, with 13 bases separating them. From germline, CDR1 is SGDLS and CDR2 YYNGEE. Study conclusions and caveats: Antigen specificity remained undetermined for the expanded peripheral T cells.

This table comes from immunoSEQ multiplex PCR, and its TCRdb copy is limited to in-frame clones, with some not included. The table shows 19,000 or so clones, with roughly 84% occurring only once. This clone was detected only once. Its antigen is currently unknown. The sample here was CD4+ or CD8+ T cells sorted from blood, taken in a trial of the OX40 agonist ivuxolimab. This chain connects TRBV9 to TRBJ2-7; TRBD2 might be the D (6 bases). The receptor comes from an adult with an advanced solid tumor such as melanoma, head and neck, liver or kidney cancer. In DNA, the CDR3 is TGTGCCAGCAGCAACGGGGGTTCGACCTACGAGCAGTACTTC. Protein sequence: CASSNGGSTYEQYF.